The TCR beta chain under discussion was sequenced for a study of cytomegalovirus exposure and HLA in healthy donors. In the PCR, 60 Vbeta and 13 Jbeta primers were used. Here immunoSEQ multiplex PCR was the method, and the copy in TCRdb shows in-frame clones only, minus some. The sample consists of some 120,000 clones, roughly 80% of them appearing once. Germline V gene data show CDR1 as SNHLY and CDR2 as FYNNEI. V lost 9 bases and J lost 6, with 16 bases in between. The CDR3 sequence is 13 residues long. The source is a man over 45 in good health and CMV-seronegative. The chain is built from TRBV2 and TRBJ2-3, with D perhaps matching TRBD2 (5 bases). Specimen: PBMCs. CDR3 nucleotide sequence: TGTGCCAGGTCCCGGGGTACCGGGGATACGCAGTATTTT. This encodes CARSRGTGDTQYF.